Listed here are 22 T cell receptor beta chains from one sample, sequenced in a study of blood T cell repertoires in COVID-19. Measured with immunoSEQ multiplex PCR; TCRdb has only the in-frame clones, and not every one. This sample has 73,000 or so clones, with roughly four fifths found just once. The sample taken for sequencing was peripheral blood. The receptor set was obtained from an older woman with acute or convalescent COVID-19.

A few counts support this clone. This chain's CDR3 is CASSLQTGVNTEAFF. In nucleotides, the CDR3 is TGTGCCAGCAGCCTACAGACAGGGGTGAACACTGAAGCTTTCTTT. The V gene is TRBV6-5, the J gene TRBJ1-1; 8 bases match TRBD1. Germline CDR1 MNHEY, CDR2 SVGAGI. V lost 6 bases, J lost 0 bases, and 6 bases stayed unmatched. The CDR3 loop spans 15 amino acids.

The chain couples TRBV3-1 (or the pseudogene TRBV3-2) to TRBJ2-3; D is possibly TRBD2 (5 bases). The CDR3 is 15 residues long. Trimming removed 1 base at V and 5 bases at J, with 13 bases between. Germline values: CDR1 LGHDT, CDR2 YNNKEL (reference sequence). The CDR3 region has the DNA TGTGCCAGCAGCCAAGGAAGAAACAGCGGAGATACGCAGTATTTT. Translation: CASSQGRNSGDTQYF.

This rearrangement joins TRBV11-1 to TRBJ2-7; 8 positions match TRBD2. The CDR3 is made up of 16 amino acids. The germline V gene encodes CDR1 SGHAT and CDR2 FQDESV (reference sequence). V lost 3 bases and J lost 2; bases outside the gene matches: 9. The CDR3 here is CASSFSVSGAPYEQYF. The CDR3 DNA sequence: TGTGCCAGCAGCTTTTCGGTTAGCGGGGCACCCTACGAGCAGTACTTC.

The chain couples TRBV10-1 to TRBJ2-1; 15 positions agree with TRBD2. V shed 7 bases, J shed 6 bases, and the junction held 4 bases outside the gene matches. This CDR3 is 15 amino acids long. CDR1 WNHNN and CDR2 SYGVQD come from the germline V gene (reference sequence). The CDR3 DNA follows: TGCGCCAGCATACCGGGACTAGCGGGGGGCAATGAGCAGTTCTTC. It codes for CASIPGLAGGNEQFF.

The chain links TRBV14 to TRBJ2-1; 9 positions agree with TRBD2. The CDR3 is 14 amino acids. Germline values: CDR1 SGHDN, CDR2 FVKESK. V shed 1 base, J shed 9 bases, and the junction held 4 bases outside the gene matches. The CDR3 DNA is TGTGCCAGCAGCCAAGTTGGCGGGGGGGCTGAGCAGTTCTTC. Protein sequence: CASSQVGGGAEQFF.

The chain recombines TRBV6-5 with TRBJ1-2, with a weak D call TRBD1 (5 bases). This CDR3 spans 13 amino acids. The germline V gene has CDR1 MNHEY and CDR2 SVGAGI. The ends were cut back, 8 bases at V and 4 bases at J, with 14 bases in the middle. The CDR3 is CASWGLTFYGYTF. Here the CDR3 DNA reads TGTGCCAGCTGGGGCCTTACCTTCTATGGCTACACCTTC.

The chain uses TRBV6-6 and TRBJ1-1; D remains unclear. The CDR3 spans 17 residues. Trimming took 5 bases from V and 0 from J, leaving 19 bases between them. Germline assignment: CDR1 MNHNY and CDR2 SVGAGI (reference sequence). As DNA, the CDR3 is TGTGCCAGCAGTCCTCAAGGGCGGGTCAGAATGAACACTGAAGCTTTCTTT. It is translated as CASSPQGRVRMNTEAFF.

The chain links TRBV7-2 to TRBJ2-5, with 9 bases matching TRBD2. The trim removed 5 bases at V and 4 bases at J, leaving 5 bases unmatched. Germline V gene data show CDR1 as SGHTA and CDR2 as FQGNSA. This CDR3 contains 14 residues. The CDR3 reads CASSLQAGGETQYF. CDR3 DNA: TGTGCCAGCAGCCTTCAAGCGGGGGGAGAGACCCAGTACTTC.

The rearrangement uses TRBV29-1 and TRBJ2-2, with 7 bases matching TRBD1. This CDR3 has 15 residues. Germline-derived CDR1 and CDR2 are SQVTM and ANQGSEA. V was pared by 5 bases and J by 7 bases, with 13 bases of the junction left unmatched. The CDR3 protein is CSVQHPHRGNGELFF. CDR3 in DNA: TGCAGCGTTCAGCACCCACACAGGGGTAACGGGGAGCTGTTTTTT.

In this sample, this clone turned up once. This chain uses TRBV7-9 with TRBJ1-2; 11 positions match TRBD1. This CDR3 is built from 16 residues. J was trimmed by 1 base and V by 4 bases; bases with no gene match: 5. In germline, CDR1 is SEHNR, CDR2 FQNEAQ (reference sequence). CDR3 sequence reads: CASSWGQGVDNYGYTF. CDR3 nucleotides: TGTGCCAGCAGCTGGGGACAGGGGGTCGATAACTATGGCTACACCTTC.

Comments on this clone: This CDR3 is also generated by other DNA sequences in the sample. The rearrangement uses TRBV6-5 and TRBJ1-6; no clear D gene. V lost 6 bases, J lost 0 bases, and 3 bases lay in between. Germline-derived CDR1 and CDR2 are MNHEY and SVGAGI. The CDR3 is 13 amino acids. In nucleotides, the CDR3 is TGTGCCAGCAGGAGCTCCTATAATTCACCCCTCCACTTT. This gives the protein CASRSSYNSPLHF.

The rearrangement joins TRBV5-1 to TRBJ1-6; tentative D call: TRBD1 (6 bases). The CDR3 has 14 residues. V shed 4 bases and J shed 5 bases, with 10 bases lying between them. Looked up from germline, CDR1 is SGHRS and CDR2 is YFSETQ. In DNA form, the CDR3 reads TGCGCCAGCAGCGGGACAACTGATAATTCACCCCTCCACTTT. It is translated as CASSGTTDNSPLHF.

This sequence joins TRBV3-1 (or the pseudogene TRBV3-2) and TRBJ1-1; 7 nucleotides align to TRBD1. Trimming at V came to 5 bases and at J to 1 base, leaving 7 bases not matched to a gene. Germline loops: CDR1 LGHDT, CDR2 YNNKEL (reference sequence). The CDR3 runs to 15 residues. The CDR3, as DNA: TGTGCCAGCAGCGAAGCAGGGGGAAGGAACACTGAAGCTTTCTTT. It specifies CASSEAGGRNTEAFF.

The chain employs TRBV18 and TRBJ1-1; weak D call: TRBD1 (6 bases). The CDR3 has 13 amino acids. Per germline, CDR1 KGHSH and CDR2 LQKENI. The germline V and J ends were trimmed by 4 bases and 6 bases, with 12 bases remaining between them. The CDR3 DNA is TGTGCCAGCTCACTTAAACAGGGCGCTGAAGCTTTCTTT. This codes for CASSLKQGAEAFF.

V usage is TRBV21-1 and J usage is TRBJ1-1. TRBV21-1 is recorded as a pseudogene. The CDR3 is 12 residues long. CDR3 sequence reads: CASRPSGVGAFF. The CDR3 region has the DNA TGTGCCAGCCGACCCTCGGGGGTGGGAGCTTTCTTT.

This clone was seen a few times. The genes are TRBV11-2 and TRBJ1-3; D gene ambiguous. Germline V gene data show CDR1 as SGHAT and CDR2 as FQNNGV. Trimming took off 0 bases at V and 0 bases at J, with 6 bases between the two ends. The CDR3 has 15 amino acids. This chain's CDR3 is CASSLDPVSGNTIYF. The CDR3 DNA follows: TGTGCCAGCAGCTTAGATCCCGTCTCTGGAAACACCATATATTTT.

V is TRBV29-1 and J is TRBJ1-1; TRBD1 matches 7 bases. This CDR3 contains 14 residues. The V gene end was trimmed by 4 bases and the J gene end by 1 base; junction bases not matched to a gene: 6. In germline, CDR1 is SQVTM, CDR2 ANQGSEA. The CDR3 nucleotides read TGCAGCGTTGTAACCCGACAGGGGAACACTGAAGCTTTCTTT. This encodes CSVVTRQGNTEAFF.

The chain has TRBV12-5 and TRBJ1-5; D is perhaps TRBD1 (6 bases). Trimming cost V 2 bases and J 6 bases, with 14 bases left between them. From germline, CDR1 is LGHNT and CDR2 FRNRAP. This CDR3 contains 15 residues. CDR3 sequence reads: CASGLTGPFIQPQHF. As DNA, the CDR3 is TGTGCTAGTGGTTTGACAGGGCCTTTCATTCAGCCCCAGCATTTT.

This rearrangement joins TRBV6-6 to TRBJ1-1; D call uncertain. The CDR3 runs 14 residues. V gave up 5 bases and J gave up 1 base, with 11 bases separating them. Per the germline V gene, CDR1 is MNHNY and CDR2 is SVGAGI (reference sequence). The CDR3 reads CASSTRAGNTEAFF. In DNA, the CDR3 is TGTGCCAGCAGTACGAGGGCAGGGAACACTGAAGCTTTCTTT.

The V gene is TRBV7-9, the J gene TRBJ1-2, with 9 bases identical to TRBD1. The CDR3 consists of 12 residues. The V and J ends lost 11 bases and 6 bases, in that order; junction bases with no gene match: 7. CDR1 SEHNR and CDR2 FQNEAQ come from the germline V gene (reference sequence). CDR3 bases: TGTGCCGCCGTGGGACAGGGAGATGGCTACACCTTC. This encodes CAAVGQGDGYTF.

The rearrangement links TRBV3-1 (or the pseudogene TRBV3-2) to TRBJ2-7; 11 nucleotides align to TRBD1. This CDR3 contains 15 residues. In germline, CDR1 is LGHDT, CDR2 YNNKEL (reference sequence). V gave up 4 bases and J gave up 1 base; unmatched junction bases: 3. CDR3 nucleotides: TGTGCCAGCAGCCGGACAGGGGGCAAGTCCTACGAGCAGTACTTC. Residues: CASSRTGGKSYEQYF.

This clone came up once. The CDR3 region has the DNA TGTGCCAGTAGTATAGGGCAGGGTCGGGAGACCCAGTACTTC. This gives the protein CASSIGQGRETQYF. This chain uses TRBV19 with TRBJ2-5; TRBD1 is a possible D gene (5 bases). CDR1 LNHDA and CDR2 SQIVND come from the germline V gene (reference sequence). The CDR3 has 14 amino acids. V shed 1 base and J shed 5 bases, with 11 bases lying between them.